The 32 T cell receptor beta chains presented below share a single source sample, sequenced in a study of shared clonotypes between healthy human individuals (dated by TCRdb to 2019 to 2021). Receptor amplification or capture employed the immunoSEQ multiplex PCR assay. What TCRdb holds here is the immuneACCESS table cut down to in-frame rearrangements. Part of the clones is not present; checked against another copy, under half of the missing clones reflect an unresolved V gene, and the others are unexplained. Across this sample there are about 2 million clones, with 85% to 95% seen only once. The ten largest make up more than 0.1% of the sample. Source material: naive CD4+ T cells sorted from blood. What the cell subset or site label conveys for this sample: CD45RA+ positively selected. The receptors originated from a man between 18 and 29 years old in good health.

The CDR3 DNA reads TGTGCCATCAGCCCCCAGAACTATGGCTACACCTTC. This encodes CAISPQNYGYTF. This chain connects TRBV10-3 to TRBJ1-2; the D is unclear. Germline V gives CDR1 ENHRY, CDR2 SYGVKD. Between the trimmed V and J ends, which lost 6 bases and 2 bases, there was a span of 7 bases. This CDR3 is built from 12 residues.

The rearrangement uses TRBV5-1 and TRBJ2-1, with 9 bases fitting TRBD2. The J segment lost 1 base and the V segment lost 3 bases, leaving 8 bases of the junction unmatched. In germline, CDR1 is SGHRS, CDR2 YFSETQ. CDR3 length: 17 amino acids. In DNA, the CDR3 is TGCGCCAGCAGCTATCTTAGCGGGAGTGGGTCCTACAATGAGCAGTTCTTC. Translating gives CASSYLSGSGSYNEQFF.

This clone has a single count. The chain combines TRBV19 with TRBJ1-1; D is undetermined. CDR3 length: 14 residues. Trimming removed 5 bases at V and 1 base at J, with 11 bases between. CDR1 and CDR2 from the germline V gene are LNHDA and SQIVND (reference sequence). The chain's CDR3 is CASSHGRTNTEAFF. The CDR3 DNA sequence: TGTGCCAGTAGTCATGGCAGGACGAACACTGAAGCTTTCTTT.

This clone has just a few counts. V and J are TRBV10-3 and TRBJ2-2; D remains ambiguous. The CDR3 has 12 residues. The V end lost 6 bases, the J end lost 4 bases, and 6 bases lay between the germline ends. Germline V gives CDR1 ENHRY, CDR2 SYGVKD. The CDR3 nucleotides read TGTGCCATCAGAATTTTCACCGGGGAGCTGTTTTTT. Residues: CAIRIFTGELFF.

V gene TRBV10-2 combines with J gene TRBJ2-1; 14 bases agree with TRBD2. The V gene end was trimmed by 2 bases and the J gene end by 9 bases; junction bases not matched to a gene: 3. The germline CDR1 and CDR2 sequences are WSHSY and SAAADI. There are 15 residues in the CDR3. CDR3 bases: TGCGCCAGCAGTGAGGGGACTAGCGGGAGCCTTGAGCAGTTCTTC. It yields the protein CASSEGTSGSLEQFF.

The CDR3 nucleotides are TGCAAGTCCTCCCTGAACACTGAAGCTTTCTTT. Translating gives CKSSLNTEAFF. The rearrangement uses TRBV20-1 and TRBJ1-1; no definite D call. The germline V gene has CDR1 DFQATT and CDR2 SNEGSKA (reference sequence). This CDR3 comprises 11 residues.

This chain links TRBV7-9 with TRBJ2-5; TRBD2 might be the D (7 bases). Trimming stripped 3 bases from V and 3 bases from J, with 14 bases between. This CDR3 has 15 residues. Germline-derived CDR1 and CDR2 are SEHNR and FQNEAQ (reference sequence). CDR3 coding DNA: TGTGCCAGCAGCTTTAGAGGGGGGGGAGAAGAGACCCAGTACTTC. This gives the protein CASSFRGGGEETQYF.

This sequence joins TRBV6-1 and TRBJ2-5; weak D call: TRBD2 (5 bases). The CDR3 has 15 amino acids. V was clipped by 8 bases and J by 5 bases, with 21 bases between them. Germline V lookup: CDR1 MNHNS, CDR2 SASEGT. The CDR3 region has the DNA TGTGCCAGCGGGAGCGGCCTTCTATTATGGGAGACCCAGTACTTC. It translates to CASGSGLLLWETQYF.

The chain employs TRBV28 and TRBJ2-3; 8 positions agree with TRBD1. The germline V gene has CDR1 MDHEN and CDR2 SYDVKM. V lost 4 bases and J lost 14; bases outside the gene matches: 14. The CDR3 totals 14 residues. Here the CDR3 DNA reads TGTGCCAGCAGTTATACGCACGGGGCAGGGGGCGCGTATTTT. Its translation is CASSYTHGAGGAYF.

This clone was detected once. V is TRBV5-1 and J is TRBJ2-1; 7 bases map to TRBD1. The V and J ends lost 5 bases and 6 bases, in that order; junction bases with no gene match: 17. The germline gives CDR1 SGHRS, CDR2 YFSETQ. The CDR3 is made up of 17 amino acids. The CDR3 DNA is TGCGCCAGCAGATTGAGCGGAACAGGGGATAGGGCCAATGAGCAGTTCTTC. It yields the protein CASRLSGTGDRANEQFF.

The chain combines TRBV6-5 with TRBJ1-1; unclear D gene. The CDR3 is made up of 14 amino acids. CDR1 and CDR2 (germline): MNHEY, SVGAGI. Trimming pared 6 bases from V and 5 bases from J, leaving 16 bases between. CDR3 in amino acids: CASSPDGRWTEAFF. CDR3 bases: TGTGCCAGCAGCCCGGACGGGAGATGGACTGAAGCTTTCTTT.

Worth noting for this clone: This sample also contains other DNA sequences that code for the same CDR3. This sequence joins TRBV5-1 and TRBJ1-1; tentative D call: TRBD1 (5 bases). Trimming took 1 base from V and 4 from J, leaving 11 bases between them. There are 14 residues in the CDR3. CDR1 SGHRS and CDR2 YFSETQ come from the germline V gene. The CDR3 loop reads CASSLTGLGTEAFF. In DNA, the CDR3 is TGCGCCAGCAGCTTGACAGGCTTGGGCACTGAAGCTTTCTTT.

This chain uses TRBV7-6 with TRBJ2-3; possible D gene TRBD2, 5 bases. This CDR3 spans 12 amino acids. The V end was cut by 4 bases, the J end by 5 bases, with 7 bases between. Germline CDR1 reads SGHVS; CDR2 reads FNYEAQ. CDR3 DNA: TGTGCCAGCAGCTCGGCGGGAGATACGCAGTATTTT. The encoded protein is CASSSAGDTQYF.

The chain uses TRBV11-1 and TRBJ1-1; no reliable D call. The CDR3 covers 13 residues. The V gene's germline CDR1 is SGHAT and CDR2 FQDESV (reference sequence). V was cut by 5 bases and J by 8 bases, with 15 bases left in between. In DNA, the CDR3 is TGTGCCAGCAGCCCGGGTTCCTCGCTCGAAGCTTTCTTT. Residues: CASSPGSSLEAFF.

The chain carries TRBV10-2 and TRBJ2-2, with a weak D call TRBD2 (5 bases). Germline lookup yields CDR1 WSHSY and CDR2 SAAADI. The length of the CDR3 is 14 residues. Trimming removed 7 bases from V and 3 bases from J, with 12 bases in between. This CDR3 reads CASISGRDTGELFF. In DNA, the CDR3 is TGCGCCAGCATATCGGGAAGGGACACCGGGGAGCTGTTTTTT.

J is TRBJ2-2 and V is TRBV18; 12 nucleotides line up with TRBD1. J was trimmed by 6 bases and V by 6 bases; bases with no gene match: 5. Germline values: CDR1 KGHSH, CDR2 LQKENI. CDR3 length: 15 amino acids. This CDR3 is CASSRDRGPAGELFF. The CDR3, as DNA: TGTGCCAGCTCGAGGGACAGGGGGCCGGCCGGGGAGCTGTTTTTT.

The chain employs TRBV5-1 and TRBJ1-4; a weak D match, TRBD1 (5 bases). The germline V gene has CDR1 SGHRS and CDR2 YFSETQ. Trimming took 7 bases from V and 0 from J, leaving 16 bases between them. This CDR3 spans 16 amino acids. The CDR3, as DNA: TGCGCCAGCGGACGGGGCTCCCATTCAACTAATGAAAAACTGTTTTTT. Translation: CASGRGSHSTNEKLFF.

The V gene is TRBV9, the J gene TRBJ2-2, with D possibly matching TRBD2 (6 bases). The germline gives CDR1 SGDLS, CDR2 YYNGEE. CDR3 size: 15 residues. Trimming stripped 3 bases from V and 2 bases from J, with 11 bases between. The CDR3 DNA sequence: TGTGCCAGCAGCGGAGGGACTTCAAACACCGGGGAGCTGTTTTTT. Its protein is CASSGGTSNTGELFF. Looking up the rest from reference TRBV9 and TRBJ2-2 gives the full variable domain: DSGVTQTPKHLITATGQRVTLRCSPRSGDLSVYWYQQSLDQGLQFLIQYYNGEERAKGNILERFSAQQFPDLHSELNLSSLELGDSALYFCASSGGTSNTGELFFGEGSRLTVL.

The chain uses TRBV11-2 and TRBJ1-1; D is undetermined. V lost 0 bases to trimming and J lost 1 base, with 6 bases between them. Germline CDR1 is SGHAT and CDR2 is FQNNGV. The CDR3 consists of 14 residues. The CDR3 coding sequence is TGTGCCAGCAGCTTAGAAGCCTGGAACACTGAAGCTTTCTTT. As protein: CASSLEAWNTEAFF.

The genes are TRBV6-1 and TRBJ2-5; 11 bases match TRBD2. This CDR3 spans 16 amino acids. The V gene end was trimmed by 4 bases and the J gene end by 7 bases; junction bases not matched to a gene: 11. From germline, CDR1 is MNHNS and CDR2 SASEGT. The CDR3 loop is CASSAIGTSGLATQYF. The CDR3 region has the DNA TGTGCCAGCAGTGCGATCGGGACTAGCGGCCTAGCGACCCAGTACTTC.

With respect to this clone: A much larger clone differs from this one at a single base, so this may be a read error. The CDR3 DNA follows: TGTGGCTGGAGTGGTCACAGGGGTAAGGAAGCTTTCTTT. Protein: CGWSGHRGKEAFF. This chain connects TRBV30 to TRBJ1-1, with TRBD1 matching 7 bases. The CDR3 runs 13 residues. Germline V gene data show CDR1 as GTSNPN and CDR2 as SVGIG (reference sequence).

For this clone: Other DNA sequences in this specimen translate into the identical CDR3. This chain connects TRBV5-1 to TRBJ1-5, with unresolved D. Trimming removed 0 bases at V and 2 bases at J, with 9 bases between. The germline V gene has CDR1 SGHRS and CDR2 YFSETQ. The CDR3 extends over 15 amino acids. CDR3 DNA sequence: TGCGCCAGCAGCTTGGCGGGCCAGGGCAATCAGCCCCAGCATTTT. Its translation is CASSLAGQGNQPQHF. Full variable domain (missing parts from reference TRBV5-1 and TRBJ1-5): KAGVTQTPRYLIKTRGQQVTLSCSPISGHRSVSWYQQTPGQGLQFLFEYFSETQRNKGNFPGRFSGRQFSNSRSEMNVSTLELGDSALYLCASSLAGQGNQPQHFGDGTRLSIL.

J is TRBJ1-3 and V is TRBV28; perhaps TRBD1 as D (5 bases). The CDR3 runs to 17 residues. The V end was cut by 6 bases, the J end by 0 bases, with 18 bases between. The V gene's germline CDR1 is MDHEN and CDR2 SYDVKM. CDR3 sequence (DNA): TGTGCCAGCAGCTTACTGCCCGGGACCCCCTCTGGAAACACCATATATTTT. Amino acids: CASSLLPGTPSGNTIYF.

About this clone itself: Other DNA sequences in the same sample also yield this CDR3. This chain connects TRBV5-1 to TRBJ1-3; D is unclear. This CDR3 spans 14 amino acids. Trimming removed 5 bases from V and 0 bases from J, with 9 bases in between. Germline assignment: CDR1 SGHRS and CDR2 YFSETQ. The CDR3 nucleotides read TGCGCCAGCAGTCTAGCGAGCTCTGGAAACACCATATATTTT. Residues: CASSLASSGNTIYF.

The chain uses TRBV7-2 and TRBJ2-5; a weak D match, TRBD2 (6 bases). This CDR3 spans 14 amino acids. Between the trimmed V and J ends, which lost 6 bases and 4 bases, there was a span of 15 bases. CDR1 and CDR2 (germline): SGHTA, FQGNSA. CDR3 sequence reads: CASRELGTSETQYF. Written as DNA, the CDR3 is TGTGCCAGCAGGGAACTGGGGACTTCAGAGACCCAGTACTTC. Full variable domain (missing parts from reference TRBV7-2 and TRBJ2-5): GAGVSQSPSNKVTEKGKDVELRCDPISGHTALYWYRQSLGQGLEFLIYFQGNSAPDKSGLPSDRFSAERTGGSVSTLTIQRTQQEDSAVYLCASRELGTSETQYFGPGTRLLVL.

The genes are TRBV29-1 and TRBJ2-1; D gene ambiguous. CDR3 length: 11 residues. The germline V gene has CDR1 SQVTM and CDR2 ANQGSEA. The V end lost 4 bases, the J end lost 8 bases, and 9 bases lay between the germline ends. The CDR3 sequence: CSVAPYDEQFF. In nucleotides, the CDR3 is TGCAGCGTTGCCCCATACGATGAGCAGTTCTTC.

V is TRBV27 and J is TRBJ2-1; 11 nucleotides match TRBD2. The length of the CDR3 is 15 residues. Germline V gene sequence: CDR1 MNHEY, CDR2 SMNVEV (reference sequence). With 6 bases clipped from V and 7 bases from J, the junction kept 8 bases outside the gene matches. In nucleotides, the CDR3 is TGTGCCAGCAGCTCGACTAGCGGGGAGTGGAATGAGCAGTTCTTC. Translation gives CASSSTSGEWNEQFF.

The gene calls are TRBV6-1 and TRBJ2-3; the match to TRBD2 covers 13 bases. The CDR3 is 15 amino acids. CDR1 is MNHNS, CDR2 SASEGT, per germline. V dropped 6 bases and J dropped 4; count of bases not matched to a gene: 4. The CDR3 spells CASRSGTSGADTQYF. The DNA for the CDR3 is TGTGCCAGCAGGTCCGGGACTAGCGGGGCAGATACGCAGTATTTT.

In nucleotides, the CDR3 is TGTGCCAGCAGTTCGAGGACAGGGGTGAGATCACCCCTCCACTTT. Translated: CASSSRTGVRSPLHF. This rearrangement joins TRBV6-5 to TRBJ1-6; the match to TRBD1 covers 9 bases. The germline V gene encodes CDR1 MNHEY and CDR2 SVGAGI. J gave up 10 bases and V 4 bases, and 8 bases lay outside the gene matches. This CDR3 has 15 amino acids.

This clone has just a few counts. V usage is TRBV6-5 and J usage is TRBJ2-7; TRBD1 matches at 7 bases. With V trimmed by 5 bases and J by 2 bases, 3 bases remained unmatched. The CDR3 contains 13 residues. CDR1 and CDR2 from the germline V gene are MNHEY and SVGAGI. CDR3 loop: CASSPGQPYEQYF. CDR3 nucleotides: TGTGCCAGCAGTCCGGGACAGCCCTACGAGCAGTACTTC.

V gene TRBV6-5 combines with J gene TRBJ1-2, with D maybe TRBD1 (6 bases). Germline CDR1 reads MNHEY; CDR2 reads SVGAGI. CDR3 size: 15 residues. V was cut by 6 bases and J by 0 bases, with 14 bases left in between. The CDR3 protein is CASSRGTPANYGYTF. CDR3 bases: TGTGCCAGCAGCCGCGGGACACCTGCTAACTATGGCTACACCTTC.

This chain joins TRBV5-4 and TRBJ1-1; 7 bases agree with TRBD1. The CDR3 spans 14 residues. V lost 1 base to trimming and J lost 3 bases; unmatched junction nucleotides: 3. Germline CDR1 SGHNT, CDR2 YYREEE (reference sequence). The CDR3 DNA sequence: TGTGCCAGCAGCTTGCATGGACAGGACACTGAAGCTTTCTTT. As protein: CASSLHGQDTEAFF.